The clone carrying this TCR beta chain was found a few times. Its specificity is not known. The sample originates from a study of T cells in Graves' hyperthyroidism and ophthalmopathy. Study-wide points: Ophthalmopathy and stable hyperthyroidism were separated by a 13 V-J model.

Patients between 18 and 65 years old had hyperthyroidism, newly diagnosed and lasting under 2 months. Uncontrolled infection, other autoimmune disease, pregnancy or lactation led to exclusion. Trimming at V came to 4 bases and at J to 6 bases, leaving 8 bases not matched to a gene. Germline loops: CDR1 SGDLS, CDR2 YYNGEE. This CDR3 is 14 amino acids long. What was amplified from RNA transcripts were TCR beta CDR3 regions. TCR CDR3 underwent first-round RT-PCR with the HTBI primer set. One entry per CDR3 protein results from TCRdb running MiXCR on the multiplex PCR reads. The repertoire holds over 550,000 distinct CDR3 sequences, 16% seen once, with under 20% in the top ten.

The chain carries TRBV9 and TRBJ2-7, with 9 bases that match TRBD2. The sequenced material came from blood. This receptor was obtained from a young woman with Graves' hyperthyroidism. As DNA, the CDR3 is TGTGCCAGCAGCCCCGGGGTAGCGGGAGCCGAGCAGTACTTC. The encoded protein is CASSPGVAGAEQYF.